This TCR beta chain is from a study of blood T cell repertoires in COVID-19. Study overall: T cells, B-cell-depleted T cells, or PBMCs provided the cDNA or gDNA that served as material.

This CDR3 comprises 13 residues. Trimming at V came to 4 bases and at J to 7 bases, leaving 7 bases not matched to a gene. Germline V CDR1 and CDR2: SGDLS, YYNGEE. As originally analysed: Estimation of nucleated cell counts was performed using reference gene primer amplification. Assay: immunoSEQ multiplex PCR; the TCRdb copy retains only in-frame clones and omits some. V and J calls and clone size are given by that table; D and trimming were obtained from the DNA. The table has approximately 200,000 clones, 85% to 90% seen once. The receptor's source is a man between 18 and 29 years old with active or convalescent COVID-19. Sequencing was performed on peripheral blood. The V call is TRBV9, the J call TRBJ2-5; 7 bases align to TRBD2. The CDR3 coding sequence is TGTGCCAGCAGCTCACGACCGGGAGGGACCCAGTACTTC. Amino acid sequence: CASSSRPGGTQYF.